This T cell receptor (beta chain) is drawn from a study of blood T cells in healthy people across ages. A J-beta primer mix and a sample-barcoded 5' primer were used in a second PCR of roughly 6 to 12 cycles. One entry per CDR3 protein results from TCRdb running MiXCR on the 5' RACE reads. The sample holds over 1,300,000 distinct CDR3 sequences, almost 60% seen once. Regarding the study as a whole: Researchers deemed the diversity estimates from one million T cells underestimates.

As concerns this clonotype: What it recognizes is unknown.

Germline CDR1 reads SGHVS; CDR2 reads FNYEAQ. The CDR3 is made up of 16 amino acids. V was clipped by 5 bases and J by 6 bases, with 23 bases between them. The sample was blood. The rearrangement joins TRBV7-6 to TRBJ2-7; D is possibly TRBD1 (6 bases). The TCR sequence derives from a young man in good health. The CDR3 DNA reads as TGTGCCAGCAGCAATTCTTACAGGGATGTATCTTCCGAGCAGTACTTC. As protein: CASSNSYRDVSSEQYF.